This T cell receptor (beta chain) emerged from a study of cytomegalovirus exposure and HLA in healthy donors. Regarding the study as a whole: Cytomegalovirus-associated status was assigned to approximately 160 TCR beta chains. Upon later analysis, TCR association rates were observed to vary by HLA locus, being highest for DRB1 and lowest for HLA-C. For most TCR beta V segments, an earlier analysis put the productive rate at about 90% or about 30% of the time. Common viral pathogens (according to a later analysis) appeared linked to several of the most significant clusters.

It was with 60 Vbeta and 13 Jbeta primers that the PCR ran. Libraries were prepared by immunoSEQ multiplex PCR; TCRdb keeps only in-frame clonotypes and omits some of them. The sample records around 64,000 clones, roughly 90% being singletons. This clone was seen just once. As yet, its antigen is unknown. Germline CDR1 and CDR2: MNHNY and SVGAGI (reference sequence). V gave up 8 bases and J gave up 5 bases; unmatched junction bases: 8. The CDR3 totals 14 residues. The sample comprised PBMCs. The source is a woman aged 25 to 45 in good health and CMV-seronegative. V gene TRBV6-6 combines with J gene TRBJ1-1; 10 bases match TRBD1. CDR3 loop: CASGEGQGGTEAFF. The CDR3 DNA follows: TGTGCCAGCGGGGAAGGACAGGGGGGAACTGAAGCTTTCTTT.